Presented here are 20 T cell receptor beta chains from one specimen sequenced in a study of tumor-infiltrating lymphocytes in primary liver carcinoma. Germline DNA was also extracted, while the blood RNA originated from unsorted whole blood. The investigators made TCR beta cDNA from approximately 510 ng total RNA, using a constant-region primer. A slightly modified ARM-PCR protocol with three nested multiplex PCR rounds produced these TCR beta libraries. The first two PCR rounds, roughly 9 cycles each, used TRBV1-TRBV30 forward primers and a C-beta reverse primer. TCRdb analysed the multiplex PCR reads with MiXCR anew, one entry per CDR3 protein. The sample carries some 180,000 distinct CDR3 sequences, less than 65% recorded once. Sequencing used peripheral blood. The receptors derive from a man in his forties with primary liver carcinoma and hepatitis B virus infection.

Of note for this clonotype: This may arise from a read error, as a much more abundant clone is one base away. The rearrangement joins TRBV7-8 to TRBJ1-5; D gene ambiguous. This CDR3 has 13 amino acids. The germline CDR1 and CDR2 sequences are SGHVS and FQNEAQ. The CDR3 sequence: CASSFSSNQSQHF. CDR3 coding DNA: TGTGCCAGCAGCTTTAGTAGCAATCAGTCCCAGCATTTT.

Comments on this clonotype: A read error may be the cause here, since a much bigger clone is one base away. The rearrangement links TRBV11-2 to TRBJ2-2; TRBD2 is a possible D gene (6 bases). Looked up from germline, CDR1 is SGHAT and CDR2 is FQNNGV. This CDR3 comprises 13 residues. V dropped 7 bases and J dropped 7 bases, with 13 bases sitting between them. The CDR3 DNA sequence: TGTGCCAGCACTCCCCCGGGAGTCGGGGAGCTGTTTTTT. The encoded protein is CASTPPGVGELFF.

Concerning this clonotype: Since a much larger clone is just one base distant, this may be a read error. This chain joins TRBV6-1 and TRBJ2-7; D is unresolved. The CDR3 consists of 13 residues. The V gene lost 6 bases and the J gene lost 0 bases, with 9 bases spanning the gap. Germline assignment: CDR1 MNHNS and CDR2 SASEGT. The CDR3 coding sequence is TGTGCCAGCAGAGAACAGAGCTCCTACGAGCAGTACTTC. Translated, it gives CASREQSSYEQYF.

V and J are TRBV14 and TRBJ2-2; TRBD2 agrees at 7 bases. The V gene end was trimmed by 0 bases and the J gene end by 0 bases; junction bases not matched to a gene: 4. Per germline, CDR1 SGHDN and CDR2 FVKESK. The CDR3 is 17 residues long. The CDR3, as DNA: TGTGCCAGCAGCCAAGATTGGGGGGGTACGAACACCGGGGAGCTGTTTTTT. Its translation is CASSQDWGGTNTGELFF.

This clonotype was seen a handful of times. The V gene is TRBV6-1, the J gene TRBJ1-2, with 8 nucleotides matching TRBD1. V lost 7 bases to trimming and J lost 4 bases; unmatched junction nucleotides: 5. CDR1 and CDR2 (germline): MNHNS, SASEGT. This CDR3 comprises 13 residues. The CDR3 coding sequence is TGTGCCAGCATAGAACAGGGGGGCTATGGCTACACCTTC. Translating it yields CASIEQGGYGYTF.

The rearrangement uses TRBV12-3 or TRBV12-4 and TRBJ2-2; the match to TRBD2 covers 9 bases. The V segment lost 6 bases and the J segment 6 bases; nucleotides outside the gene matches: 14. The CDR3 extends over 17 amino acids. The CDR3: CASSRPPSGIDPGELFF. In DNA, the CDR3 is TGTGCCAGCAGCCGCCCCCCTAGCGGGATAGACCCCGGGGAGCTGTTTTTT.

This clonotype has more than one count but fewer than ten. The CDR3 DNA sequence: TGCAGCGCCTACAGGGGTGGTGGCTACACCTTC. Amino acids: CSAYRGGGYTF. The V gene is TRBV29-1, the J gene TRBJ1-2; 7 bases agree with TRBD1. This CDR3 is 11 amino acids long. The V gene's germline CDR1 is SQVTM and CDR2 ANQGSEA. Trimming removed 7 bases from V and 7 bases from J; junction bases left unmatched: 6. Drawing the rest from reference TRBV29-1 and TRBJ1-2, the complete variable domain is SAVISQKPSRDICQRGTSLTIQCQVDSQVTMMFWYRQQPGQSLTLIATANQGSEATYESGFVIDKFPISRPNLTFSTLTVSNMSPEDSSIYLCSAYRGGGYTFGSGTRLTVV.

To note about this clonotype: This could be a read error, since a much larger clone is one nucleotide away. A read error is likely, as this CDR3 ends without the conserved phenylalanine or tryptophan. The chain joins TRBV29-1 to TRBJ1-4, with D unresolved. The CDR3 loop spans 13 amino acids. Germline-derived CDR1 and CDR2 are SQVTM and ANQGSEA. Trimming shortened V by 7 bases and J by 1 base, and 10 bases separated the two germline ends. CDR3 protein: CSAGLGTNEKLFY. In DNA form, the CDR3 reads TGCAGCGCCGGATTAGGAACTAATGAAAAACTGTTTTAT.

As for this clonotype: A much larger clone differs from this one at a single base, so this may be a read error. The genes are TRBV29-1 and TRBJ2-2; TRBD1 is a possible D gene (5 bases). The CDR3 runs 17 residues. V was pared by 3 bases and J by 0 bases, with 17 bases between. CDR1 and CDR2 from the germline V gene are SQVTM and ANQGSEA. CDR3 protein: CSVDPRTRQPNTGELFF. Here the CDR3 DNA reads TGCAGCGTTGATCCAAGGACCAGACAGCCGAACACCGGGGAGCTGTTTTTT.

Comment on this clonotype: The CDR3 carries no conserved terminal phenylalanine or tryptophan, so it likely arises from a read error. This rearrangement joins TRBV11-2 to TRBJ2-7; 7 bases match TRBD1. From germline, CDR1 is SGHAT and CDR2 FQNNGV. CDR3 length equals 13 residues. CDR3: CGSIRQGAYEQYL. CDR3 DNA sequence: TGTGGCAGCATCCGACAGGGAGCCTACGAGCAGTACCTC.

Details on this clonotype: Just one base apart from a much larger clone, this may be a read error. Here the CDR3 DNA reads TGTGCCAGCAGCTTAACCGGGACACTTGACATTGAGCAGTTCTTC. Translation gives CASSLTGTLDIEQFF. The V gene is TRBV11-1, the J gene TRBJ2-1; D possibly corresponds to TRBD1 (6 bases). Germline V lookup: CDR1 SGHAT, CDR2 FQDESV (reference sequence). The V end was cut by 2 bases, the J end by 9 bases, with 17 bases between. The length of the CDR3 is 15 residues.

This clonotype was counted many times. The chain is built from TRBV12-3 or TRBV12-4 and TRBJ2-2; D call uncertain. The CDR3 extends over 15 amino acids. V lost 3 bases and J 0 bases, leaving 8 bases between the germline ends. In nucleotides, the CDR3 is TGTGCCAGCAGTTTTCCCGGGCCGAACACCGGGGAGCTGTTTTTT. It codes for CASSFPGPNTGELFF.

To note about this clonotype: This may arise from a read error, as a much more abundant clone is one base away. The chain links TRBV11-2 to TRBJ2-7, with 10 bases identical to TRBD2. CDR3 size: 13 residues. Germline loops: CDR1 SGHAT, CDR2 FQNNGV. The CDR3, as DNA: TGTACCAGCAGCAGAGGACTAGCGGACGAGCAGTACTTC. Amino acids: CTSSRGLADEQYF.

This clonotype has at least ten counts. V is TRBV4-1 and J is TRBJ2-1; tentatively, D is TRBD2 (6 bases). Germline V CDR1 and CDR2: MGHRA, YSYEKL. Trimming took off 0 bases at V and 5 bases at J, with 11 bases between the two ends. This CDR3 has 15 amino acids. As DNA, the CDR3 is TGCGCCAGCAGCCAAGACGGGAGTGCCCACAATGAGCAGTTCTTC. It specifies CASSQDGSAHNEQFF.

V and J are TRBV6-2 or TRBV6-3 and TRBJ2-1, with D possibly TRBD2 on 6 matching bases. This CDR3 comprises 16 residues. In germline, CDR1 is MNHEY, CDR2 SVGEGT. Between the trimmed V and J ends, which lost 6 bases and 4 bases, there was a span of 19 bases. The CDR3 nucleotides are TGTGCCAGCAGCCTAGGGGCGGGACTCCTTTACAATGAGCAGTTCTTC. This translates into CASSLGAGLLYNEQFF.

The J gene is TRBJ2-2, the V gene TRBV5-1; D is perhaps TRBD1 (6 bases). Germline V lookup: CDR1 SGHRS, CDR2 YFSETQ. V was shortened by 4 bases and J by 5 bases, with 15 bases between the two germline ends. The CDR3 has 15 residues. The CDR3 loop is CASSLRTDGTGELFF. In nucleotides, the CDR3 is TGCGCCAGCAGCCTCAGGACAGATGGGACCGGGGAGCTGTTTTTT.

This clonotype was counted a few times. A much more abundant neighbour one base away suggests this may be a read error. The J gene is TRBJ2-7, the V gene TRBV10-2; maybe TRBD2 (5 bases). Germline CDR1 reads WSHSY; CDR2 reads SAAADI. V was cut by 4 bases and J by 6 bases, with 13 bases left in between. CDR3 length: 13 amino acids. CDR3 sequence: CASSVAPAGEQYF. In DNA form, the CDR3 reads TGCGCCAGCAGTGTGGCCCCCGCGGGCGAGCAGTACTTC.

This clonotype appeared a few times. The CDR3 region has the DNA TGTGCCACCAGCAGAGAAAGACTAGCGGCCGAGCAGTACTTC. Translation: CATSRERLAAEQYF. The V gene is TRBV15, the J gene TRBJ2-7; 9 nucleotides match TRBD2. The CDR3 runs 14 residues. Germline CDR1 LNHNV, CDR2 YYDKDF (reference sequence). V was clipped by 0 bases and J by 6 bases; unmatched bases: 3.

As concerns this clonotype: This could be a read error, since a much larger clone is one nucleotide away. The chain employs TRBV11-2 and TRBJ2-1; D uncertain. Germline assignment: CDR1 SGHAT and CDR2 FQNNGV. The CDR3 is made up of 18 amino acids. The CDR3 region has the DNA TGTGCCAGCAGCTTAAGATCTTCGGTTTGGATACGCTACAATGAGCAGTCCTTC. Protein: CASSLRSSVWIRYNEQSF.

CDR3 bases: TGTGCCTCTCAGGGGCTCCCGGACGATGAAAAACTGTTTTTT. It specifies CASQGLPDDEKLFF. The chain uses TRBV7-9 and TRBJ1-4; D is possibly TRBD1 (6 bases). This CDR3 region has 14 residues. Germline-derived CDR1 and CDR2 are SEHNR and FQNEAQ (reference sequence). Trimming removed 11 bases at V and 6 bases at J, with 19 bases between.